This T cell receptor beta chain emerged from a study of CD4 T cells in relation to SARS-CoV-2 and coronaviruses. Study results and caveats: This crossreactivity analysis covered spike protein alone, no other viral proteins.

In regard to this clone: Antigen: not known.

Before the COVID-19 pandemic, during about 2010-2019, CD4+ T cells were taken from unexposed donors. After roughly ten days of culture, CD4+ T cells were isolated. Germline lookup yields CDR1 SGHDN and CDR2 FVKESK. This CDR3 spans 15 amino acids. The V end lost 4 bases, the J end lost 7 bases, and 14 bases lay between the germline ends. Assay used: immunoSEQ multiplex PCR; TCRdb lists only in-frame clones, some missing. The sample holds approximately 25,000 clones, approximately 80% seen once. The chain is built from TRBV14 and TRBJ1-6; TRBD1 is a possible D gene (5 bases). The origin of this receptor is a human donor in good health. The sample comprised CD4+ T cells from PBMCs, cultured in vitro. For the CDR3, the DNA is TGTGCCAGCAGCCCCCTCAGGGCGGGGAATTCACCCCTCCACTTT. Translating gives CASSPLRAGNSPLHF.